This TCR beta chain is drawn from a study of CD8+ T cells in alopecia areata. Extracted RNA was reverse transcribed into cDNA, the sequencing template. The repertoire was sequenced with immunoSEQ multiplex PCR; TCRdb's copy has only in-frame clones and lacks some. The table lists about 64,000 clones, around 45% of them singletons. Points on this clone: Its antigen is still unknown.

Treatment here: oral pan-JAK inhibitor, 5-10 mg twice daily. Study results and limitations: Normal skin's resident alphabeta T cells are sequenced alongside lesional scalp T cells. Persistence in scalp and blood during tofacitinib was observed for many expanded lesional clones. For lesional scalp, especially alopecia totalis/universalis, clonality was higher than in normal scalp. Because of a solitary nonresponder, the connection of baseline CD8+ expansion to response stays uncertain.

V lost 1 base and J 7 bases, leaving 10 bases between the germline ends. The length of the CDR3 is 13 residues. Germline V gene data show CDR1 as SGHVS and CDR2 as FNYEAQ. This receptor was taken from a human donor with alopecia areata. The chain carries TRBV7-6 and TRBJ1-1; D is uncertain. The input for sequencing was CD8+ T cells sorted from blood, taken at approximately week 36, from a patient treated with tofacitinib. The CDR3 bases are TGTGCCAGCAGCTTAGGAGGAGTTAGTGAAGCTTTCTTT. Its protein product is CASSLGGVSEAFF.